The 32 T cell receptor beta chains below were found in one sample sequenced in a study of blood T cell repertoires in COVID-19. Produced via immunoSEQ multiplex PCR; TCRdb's table is partial and in-frame only. The sample shows around 40,000 clones, 80% to 90% of them seen only once. The sample comprised peripheral blood. These receptors all stem from a man aged 25 to 40 with active or convalescent COVID-19.

This chain connects TRBV4-2 to TRBJ1-6; a possible D gene is TRBD1 (6 bases). V lost 2 bases and J 7 bases, leaving 12 bases between the germline ends. The CDR3 consists of 15 residues. CDR1 LGHNA and CDR2 YNFKEQ come from the germline V gene. The chain's CDR3 is CASSQPGQGNSPLHF. CDR3 DNA: TGTGCCAGCAGCCAACCGGGACAAGGGAATTCACCCCTCCACTTT.

This clone was detected only a few times. The rearrangement joins TRBV18 to TRBJ2-3; maybe TRBD1 (5 bases). In germline, CDR1 is KGHSH, CDR2 LQKENI. Trimming pared 3 bases from V and 4 bases from J, leaving 5 bases between. The length of the CDR3 is 12 residues. The CDR3 nucleotides read TGTGCCAGCTCACCCAGGGCAGATACGCAGTATTTT. Its protein is CASSPRADTQYF.

This chain joins TRBV5-4 and TRBJ1-2; possibly TRBD1 for D (5 bases). Germline CDR1 and CDR2: SGHNT and YYREEE (reference sequence). The CDR3 spans 12 residues. Deletions cut 3 bases from V and 4 bases from J, with 7 bases between. CDR3 coding DNA: TGTGCCAGCAGCTCAGACAGCTATGGCTACACCTTC. Its translation is CASSSDSYGYTF.

This clone was observed once. The chain has TRBV24-1 and TRBJ2-5, with D possibly matching TRBD1 (5 bases). The CDR3 loop spans 13 amino acids. Germline assignment: CDR1 KGHDR and CDR2 SFDVKD. With 4 bases removed from V and 4 bases from J, the gap between germline ends came to 9 bases. The CDR3 nucleotides are TGTGCCACCAGTGAAAGGCAGGGAGAGACCCAGTACTTC. Translating gives CATSERQGETQYF.

CDR3 in DNA: TGTGCCAGCAGCCAAGATGTGACTAGCGGGAACAATGAGCAGTTCTTC. It is translated as CASSQDVTSGNNEQFF. The V and J genes are TRBV4-2 and TRBJ2-1; 11 nucleotides align to TRBD2. The germline gives CDR1 LGHNA, CDR2 YNFKEQ. This CDR3 has 16 amino acids. V shed 0 bases, J shed 5 bases, and the junction held 3 bases outside the gene matches.

This chain uses TRBV11-3 with TRBJ2-3, with D hard to call. This CDR3 has 13 amino acids. V was clipped by 0 bases and J by 7 bases, with 8 bases between them. Germline V gene data show CDR1 as SGHNT and CDR2 as YENEEA. The CDR3 region is CASSLESGHTQYF. CDR3 nucleotide sequence: TGTGCCAGCAGCTTAGAGAGTGGTCATACGCAGTATTTT.

This chain links TRBV11-2 with TRBJ2-7; 15 bases fit TRBD2. V trimming: 4 bases; J trimming: 8 bases; junction bases outside the gene matches: 6. The CDR3 length is 15 residues. Looked up from germline, CDR1 is SGHAT and CDR2 is FQNNGV. The CDR3 DNA follows: TGTGCCAGCAGCTCAGGACTAGCGGGAGGGTTGCAGCAGTACGTC. Amino acid sequence: CASSSGLAGGLQQYV.

In this sample, this clone turned up once. This chain connects TRBV6-5 to TRBJ1-2; TRBD1 aligns across 7 bases. V trimming: 7 bases; J trimming: 7 bases; junction bases outside the gene matches: 9. The CDR3 consists of 13 residues. Germline V CDR1 and CDR2: MNHEY, SVGAGI. The CDR3 reads CASTPDRAGGYTF. The DNA for the CDR3 is TGTGCCAGCACCCCAGACAGGGCGGGTGGCTACACCTTC.

There are a few counts of this clone. The V call is TRBV6-5, the J call TRBJ1-5; no clear D. The germline V and J ends were trimmed by 6 bases and 9 bases, with 15 bases remaining between them. The CDR3 loop spans 13 amino acids. Germline CDR1 MNHEY, CDR2 SVGAGI. The CDR3 is CASSRTNTWPQHF. CDR3 DNA: TGTGCCAGCAGCCGTACCAATACATGGCCCCAGCATTTT.

The chain carries TRBV6-1 and TRBJ2-3; 10 nucleotides match TRBD2. The CDR3 length is 18 residues. J lost 3 bases, V lost 3 bases, and 12 bases had no gene match. Germline assignment: CDR1 MNHNS and CDR2 SASEGT. CDR3 nucleotides: TGTGCCAGCAGTGACGTCTTAAGGGCTAGCGGGAGTACAGATACGCAGTATTTT. Its translation is CASSDVLRASGSTDTQYF.

This chain links TRBV19 with TRBJ1-1; D possibly corresponds to TRBD1 (5 bases). The CDR3 runs 13 residues. Germline values: CDR1 LNHDA, CDR2 SQIVND (reference sequence). V shed 2 bases and J shed 5 bases, with 9 bases lying between them. CDR3 DNA sequence: TGTGCCAGTAGTATAAGCGGGACGACTGAAGCTTTCTTT. Protein: CASSISGTTEAFF.

The V call is TRBV9, the J call TRBJ1-1; D gene ambiguous. V gave up 4 bases and J gave up 6 bases, with 16 bases separating them. Germline loops: CDR1 SGDLS, CDR2 YYNGEE. The CDR3 runs 14 residues. CDR3 in amino acids: CASSPHGVGAEAFF. The CDR3 DNA sequence: TGTGCCAGCAGCCCCCACGGGGTCGGGGCTGAAGCTTTCTTT.

The J gene is TRBJ2-3, the V gene TRBV7-2, with 7 bases identical to TRBD2. CDR3 size: 15 residues. Germline assignment: CDR1 SGHTA and CDR2 FQGNSA. After removal of 5 bases from V and 2 bases from J, the junction contained 7 bases not matched to a gene. The CDR3 DNA reads TGTGCCAGCAGCCCCTGGGGGGGGTCCACAGATACGCAGTATTTT. Amino acids: CASSPWGGSTDTQYF.

V and J are TRBV7-8 and TRBJ1-2; 12 nucleotides line up with TRBD1. The V segment lost 5 bases and the J segment 7 bases; nucleotides outside the gene matches: 8. Germline CDR1 is SGHVS and CDR2 is FQNEAQ. The CDR3 runs 15 residues. CDR3 residues: CASSRGQGALTGYTF. The DNA for the CDR3 is TGTGCCAGCAGCAGGGGACAGGGGGCGCTTACTGGCTACACCTTC.

This sequence joins TRBV3-1 (or the pseudogene TRBV3-2) and TRBJ2-1; 9 nucleotides align to TRBD2. CDR1 LGHDT and CDR2 YNNKEL come from the germline V gene (reference sequence). The CDR3 contains 16 residues. V was pared by 1 base and J by 3 bases, with 4 bases of the junction left unmatched. The CDR3: CASSQVAGGRYNEQFF. In DNA form, the CDR3 reads TGTGCCAGCAGCCAAGTCGCGGGGGGGCGCTACAATGAGCAGTTCTTC.

The genes are TRBV7-8 and TRBJ2-2, with 8 bases identical to TRBD2. J gave up 4 bases and V 1 base, and 5 bases lay outside the gene matches. The CDR3 is 16 amino acids. The germline V gene has CDR1 SGHVS and CDR2 FQNEAQ. CDR3 bases: TGTGCCAGCAGCTTAGGGGCGGGGGGAGGCACCGGGGAGCTGTTTTTT. As protein: CASSLGAGGGTGELFF.

This chain joins TRBV5-8 and TRBJ1-2, with TRBD1 matching over 8 bases. V lost 5 bases to trimming and J lost 5 bases; unmatched junction nucleotides: 8. Germline assignment: CDR1 SGHTS and CDR2 YDEGEE. The length of the CDR3 is 14 residues. The CDR3 spells CASRHAGGGYGYTF. The CDR3 region has the DNA TGTGCCAGCAGACATGCAGGGGGCGGGTATGGCTACACCTTC.

The chain has TRBV4-2 and TRBJ1-1; D uncertain. This CDR3 spans 14 amino acids. Per the germline V gene, CDR1 is LGHNA and CDR2 is YNFKEQ. The V end lost 0 bases, the J end lost 4 bases, and 9 bases lay between the germline ends. This CDR3 reads CASSQDWSSTEAFF. The CDR3 DNA reads TGTGCCAGCAGCCAAGATTGGTCCAGCACTGAAGCTTTCTTT.

The V gene is TRBV2, the J gene TRBJ1-5, with unresolved D. Trimming shortened V by 6 bases and J by 1 base, and 7 bases separated the two germline ends. Germline V gene lookup returns CDR1 SNHLY and CDR2 FYNNEI. This CDR3 has 13 amino acids. The CDR3 protein is CASRLQSNQPQHF. The CDR3 DNA sequence: TGTGCCAGCAGGCTACAGAGCAATCAGCCCCAGCATTTT.

The chain recombines TRBV7-2 with TRBJ2-1; D may be TRBD2 (5 bases). The CDR3 loop spans 12 amino acids. Germline V CDR1 and CDR2: SGHTA, FQGNSA. The V and J ends lost 1 base and 15 bases respectively, with 13 bases between them. CDR3: CASSLGDYTGFF. The CDR3 DNA is TGTGCCAGCAGCTTAGGCGACTATACGGGGTTCTTC.

The chain links TRBV6-5 to TRBJ2-5; D gene unclear. The CDR3 contains 14 residues. V dropped 2 bases and J dropped 1 base, with 8 bases sitting between them. Germline V gene sequence: CDR1 MNHEY, CDR2 SVGAGI. CDR3 in amino acids: CASSYAAAQETQYF. DNA of the CDR3: TGTGCCAGCAGTTACGCGGCAGCCCAAGAGACCCAGTACTTC.

This rearrangement joins TRBV2 to TRBJ1-2; the match to TRBD1 covers 9 bases. CDR3 length: 13 residues. The germline gives CDR1 SNHLY, CDR2 FYNNEI. After removal of 6 bases from V and 6 bases from J, the junction contained 5 bases not matched to a gene. The CDR3 bases are TGTGCCAGCAGCGTACAGGGGGCTCATGGCTACACCTTC. This codes for CASSVQGAHGYTF. Together with reference TRBV2 and TRBJ1-2, the CDR3 gives the full variable domain: EPEVTQTPSHQVTQMGQEVILRCVPISNHLYFYWYRQILGQKVEFLVSFYNNEISEKSEIFDDQFSVERPDGSNFTLKIRSTKLEDSAMYFCASSVQGAHGYTFGSGTRLTVV.

This sequence joins TRBV30 and TRBJ2-1; possibly TRBD1 for D (6 bases). Germline CDR1 is GTSNPN and CDR2 is SVGIG (reference sequence). With 0 bases removed from V and 3 bases from J, the gap between germline ends came to 9 bases. This CDR3 contains 14 residues. CDR3 DNA: TGTGCCTGGAGTGTACGAGGGGGCTACAATGAGCAGTTCTTC. Translated, it gives CAWSVRGGYNEQFF.

V and J are TRBV28 and TRBJ1-5; TRBD1 is a possible D gene (5 bases). The V and J ends lost 4 bases and 15 bases respectively, with 22 bases between them. The CDR3 is 14 amino acids. Looked up from germline, CDR1 is MDHEN and CDR2 is SYDVKM. CDR3 residues: CASSWDSGRAAGHF. In DNA form, the CDR3 reads TGTGCCAGCAGTTGGGACTCTGGCAGAGCTGCGGGGCATTTT. Drawing the rest from reference TRBV28 and TRBJ1-5, the complete variable domain is DVKVTQSSRYLVKRTGEKVFLECVQDMDHENMFWYRQDPGLGLRLIYFSYDVKMKEKGDIPEGYSVSREKKERFSLILESASTNQTSMYLCASSWDSGRAAGHFGDGTRLSIL.

The chain couples TRBV5-4 to TRBJ1-1; D unclear. Germline CDR1 reads SGHNT; CDR2 reads YYREEE (reference sequence). Trimming stripped 0 bases from V and 8 bases from J, with 8 bases between. The CDR3 consists of 12 residues. The CDR3 region is CASSLVEGEAFF. The CDR3 coding sequence is TGTGCCAGCAGCTTGGTGGAGGGAGAAGCTTTCTTT.

V and J are TRBV7-2 and TRBJ1-6; D is possibly TRBD1 (5 bases). Per the germline V gene, CDR1 is SGHTA and CDR2 is FQGNSA. The CDR3 has 16 residues. The V and J ends lost 4 bases and 0 bases respectively, with 10 bases between them. The CDR3 here is CASSWEGSSYNSPLHF. DNA of the CDR3: TGTGCCAGCAGCTGGGAGGGGAGCTCCTATAATTCACCCCTCCACTTT.

In DNA form, the CDR3 reads TGCGCCAGCAGCTTGGTACGGGGCTACGAGCAGTACTTC. Protein sequence: CASSLVRGYEQYF. V is TRBV5-1 and J is TRBJ2-7, with D possibly being TRBD2 (5 bases). CDR1 is SGHRS, CDR2 YFSETQ, per germline. V lost 0 bases to trimming and J lost 3 bases, with 7 bases between them. The CDR3 has 13 residues. The full variable domain, with the rest looked up from reference TRBV5-1 and TRBJ2-7, is KAGVTQTPRYLIKTRGQQVTLSCSPISGHRSVSWYQQTPGQGLQFLFEYFSETQRNKGNFPGRFSGRQFSNSRSEMNVSTLELGDSALYLCASSLVRGYEQYFGPGTRLTVT.

This clone showed up just once. The chain carries TRBV18 and TRBJ1-6; D possibly corresponds to TRBD1 (5 bases). The V and J ends lost 1 base and 5 bases respectively, with 9 bases between them. The CDR3 has 15 amino acids. Germline CDR1 KGHSH, CDR2 LQKENI. This chain's CDR3 is CASSPLEGHNSPLHF. In DNA form, the CDR3 reads TGTGCCAGCTCACCACTGGAGGGACATAATTCACCCCTCCACTTT. Variable domain in full (rest from reference TRBV18 and TRBJ1-6): NAGVMQNPRHLVRRRGQEARLRCSPMKGHSHVYWYRQLPEEGLKFMVYLQKENIIDESGMPKERFSAEFPKEGPSILRIQQVVRGDSAAYFCASSPLEGHNSPLHFGNGTRLTVT.

V and J are TRBV2 and TRBJ1-2, with a possible D match to TRBD1 (5 bases). V was cut by 8 bases and J by 6 bases, with 19 bases left in between. The CDR3 contains 14 residues. The germline gives CDR1 SNHLY, CDR2 FYNNEI. The CDR3 sequence: CASSAGTWGNGYTF. CDR3 nucleotides: TGTGCCAGCTCGGCAGGGACTTGGGGGAATGGCTACACCTTC.

The gene calls are TRBV7-2 and TRBJ2-4, with D possibly being TRBD2 (5 bases). The V end lost 5 bases, the J end lost 6 bases, and 11 bases lay between the germline ends. Germline V lookup: CDR1 SGHTA, CDR2 FQGNSA. The CDR3 is 13 amino acids. In nucleotides, the CDR3 is TGTGCCAGCAGCCTAGGACGGGGAAACATTCAGTACTTC. This translates into CASSLGRGNIQYF. Based on the CDR3 plus reference TRBV7-2 and TRBJ2-4, the full variable domain is GAGVSQSPSNKVTEKGKDVELRCDPISGHTALYWYRQSLGQGLEFLIYFQGNSAPDKSGLPSDRFSAERTGGSVSTLTIQRTQQEDSAVYLCASSLGRGNIQYFGAGTRLSVL.

The V and J genes are TRBV7-6 and TRBJ2-7, with 11 bases matching TRBD1. Germline V gene sequence: CDR1 SGHVS, CDR2 FNYEAQ. The CDR3 loop spans 16 amino acids. The J segment lost 5 bases and the V segment lost 1 base, leaving 7 bases of the junction unmatched. The CDR3 protein is CASSLVSGQGAHEQYF. CDR3 DNA: TGTGCCAGCAGCTTAGTCTCTGGACAGGGGGCCCACGAGCAGTACTTC.

The J gene is TRBJ2-3, the V gene TRBV6-5; 7 nucleotides match TRBD1. CDR1 is MNHEY and CDR2 is SVGAGI in the germline V gene. There are 16 residues in the CDR3. V dropped 2 bases and J dropped 4; count of bases not matched to a gene: 9. The CDR3 loop is CASSYDADRVADTQYF. In DNA form, the CDR3 reads TGTGCCAGCAGTTACGATGCTGACAGGGTCGCAGATACGCAGTATTTT.